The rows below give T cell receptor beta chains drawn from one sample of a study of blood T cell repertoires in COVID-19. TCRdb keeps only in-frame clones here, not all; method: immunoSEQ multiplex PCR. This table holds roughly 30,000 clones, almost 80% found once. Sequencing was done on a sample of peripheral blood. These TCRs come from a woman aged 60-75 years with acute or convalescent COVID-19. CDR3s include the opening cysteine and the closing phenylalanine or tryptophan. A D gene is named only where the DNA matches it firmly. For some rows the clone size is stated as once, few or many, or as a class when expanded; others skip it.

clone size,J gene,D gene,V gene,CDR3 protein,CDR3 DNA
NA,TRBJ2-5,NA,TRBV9,CASSPGTKQETQYF,TGTGCCAGCAGCCCTGGGACAAAACAAGAGACCCAGTACTTC
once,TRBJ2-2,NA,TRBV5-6,CASSGTRTANTGELFF,TGTGCCAGCAGCGGGACCCGGACAGCCAACACCGGGGAGCTGTTTTTT
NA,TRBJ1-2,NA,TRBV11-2,CASSPDRTNYGYTF,TGTGCCAGCAGCCCCGACAGGACCAACTATGGCTACACCTTC
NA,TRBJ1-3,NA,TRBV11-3,CASSLTYWGAGGRNTIYF,TGTGCCAGCAGCTTGACGTACTGGGGTGCTGGGGGCCGAAACACCATATATTTT
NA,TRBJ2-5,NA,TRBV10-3,CAISESQQGGETQYF,TGTGCCATCAGTGAGTCCCAACAGGGCGGGGAGACCCAGTACTTC
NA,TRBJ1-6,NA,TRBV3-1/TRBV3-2,CASSLGDSPLHF,TGTGCCAGCAGCCTAGGGGATTCACCCCTCCACTTT
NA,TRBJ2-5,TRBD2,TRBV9,CASGLGETQYF,TGTGCCAGCGGACTAGGGGAGACCCAGTACTTC
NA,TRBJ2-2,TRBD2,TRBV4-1,CASSRYSGGIDTGELFF,TGCGCCAGCAGCCGTTATAGCGGGGGGATAGACACCGGGGAGCTGTTTTTT
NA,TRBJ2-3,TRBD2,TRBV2,CASSGLAGATDTQYF,TGTGCCAGCAGTGGCCTAGCGGGAGCCACAGATACGCAGTATTTT
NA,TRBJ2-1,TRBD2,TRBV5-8,CASSLGAGGASDEQFF,TGTGCCAGCAGCTTGGGCGCCGGGGGGGCCTCGGATGAGCAGTTCTTC
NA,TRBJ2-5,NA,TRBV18,CASSPRSQETQYF,TGTGCCAGCTCACCACGTAGCCAAGAGACCCAGTACTTC
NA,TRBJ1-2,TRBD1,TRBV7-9,CASTPSGDRDGYTF,TGTGCCAGCACCCCCTCGGGGGACAGGGATGGCTACACCTTC
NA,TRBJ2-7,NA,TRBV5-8,CASSLFQKEQYF,TGTGCCAGCAGCTTGTTCCAGAAAGAGCAGTACTTC
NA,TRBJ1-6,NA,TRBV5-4,CASQTEPTNSPLHF,TGTGCCAGCCAAACAGAACCGACTAATTCACCCCTCCACTTT
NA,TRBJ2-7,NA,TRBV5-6,CASSLGQGVQYF,TGTGCCAGCAGCTTGGGCCAGGGCGTCCAGTACTTC
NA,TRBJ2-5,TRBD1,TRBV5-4,CASSLQGAGEETQYF,TGTGCCAGCAGCTTACAGGGGGCCGGCGAAGAGACCCAGTACTTC
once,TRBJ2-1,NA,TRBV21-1,CASSKPCGGHSSSSYNEQFF,TGTGCCAGCAGCAAGCCGTGCGGGGGGCACTCCTCAAGCTCCTACAATGAGCAGTTCTTC
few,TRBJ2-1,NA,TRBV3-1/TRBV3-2,CASSQDYSEQFF,TGTGCCAGCAGCCAAGATTATAGTGAGCAGTTCTTC
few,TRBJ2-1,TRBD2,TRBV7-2,CASSSGLPGHEQFF,TGTGCCAGCAGTTCGGGACTACCAGGACATGAGCAGTTCTTC
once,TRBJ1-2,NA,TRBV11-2,CASSLTIPVSNYGYTF,TGTGCCAGCAGCTTGACTATCCCGGTATCGAACTATGGCTACACCTTC
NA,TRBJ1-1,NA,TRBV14,CASSFGGTTEAFF,TGTGCCAGCAGCTTCGGAGGGACCACTGAAGCTTTCTTT
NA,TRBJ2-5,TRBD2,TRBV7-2,CASSPWASGGRGETQYF,TGTGCCAGCAGCCCGTGGGCTAGCGGGGGGAGGGGGGAGACCCAGTACTTC
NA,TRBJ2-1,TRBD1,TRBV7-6,CASSRTGYNEQFF,TGTGCCAGCAGCCGGACAGGGTACAATGAGCAGTTCTTC
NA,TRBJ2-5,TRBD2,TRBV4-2,CASSQKIGGGPQETQYF,TGTGCCAGCAGCCAAAAAATTGGCGGGGGGCCCCAAGAGACCCAGTACTTC
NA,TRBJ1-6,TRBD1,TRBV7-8,CASSLGQGANNSPLHF,TGTGCCAGCAGCTTAGGACAGGGGGCTAATAATTCACCCCTCCACTTT
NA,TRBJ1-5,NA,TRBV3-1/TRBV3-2,CASSQAGNNQPQHF,TGTGCCAGCAGCCAAGCAGGAAACAATCAGCCCCAGCATTTT
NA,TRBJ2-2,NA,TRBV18,CASSRGTHTTGELFF,TGTGCCAGCTCACGAGGGACACACACGACCGGGGAGCTGTTTTTT
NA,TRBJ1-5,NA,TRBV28,CASSLSGGQRPQHF,TGTGCCAGCAGTTTGAGTGGGGGCCAGCGGCCCCAGCATTTT
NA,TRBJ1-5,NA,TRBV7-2,CASSRDTSNQPQHF,TGTGCCAGCAGCCGGGACACAAGCAATCAGCCCCAGCATTTT
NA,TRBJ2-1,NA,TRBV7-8,CATQAPPHNEQFF,TGTGCCACCCAGGCTCCACCCCACAATGAGCAGTTCTTC
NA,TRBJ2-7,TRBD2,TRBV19,CASSMAGENDEQYF,TGTGCCAGTAGTATGGCGGGGGAGAACGACGAGCAGTACTTC
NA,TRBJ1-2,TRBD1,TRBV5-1,CASSVGGDYGYTF,TGCGCCAGCAGCGTAGGGGGCGACTATGGCTACACCTTC
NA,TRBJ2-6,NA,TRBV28,CASTISDSGANVLTF,TGTGCCAGCACCATAAGCGACTCTGGGGCCAACGTCCTGACTTTC
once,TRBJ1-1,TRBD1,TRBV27,CASSLSGTGGASREAFF,TGTGCCAGCAGTTTGTCCGGGACAGGGGGCGCGAGCAGAGAAGCTTTCTTT
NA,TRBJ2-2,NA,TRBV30,CAWSKVLPGGELFF,TGTGCCTGGAGTAAGGTTCTACCGGGGGGGGAGCTGTTTTTT
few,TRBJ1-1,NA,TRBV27,CASSLGRGTEAFF,TGTGCCAGCAGTTTAGGCAGGGGCACTGAAGCTTTCTTT
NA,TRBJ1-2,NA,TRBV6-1,CASSEAEGPAYGYTF,TGTGCCAGCAGTGAAGCGGAGGGCCCCGCCTATGGCTACACCTTC
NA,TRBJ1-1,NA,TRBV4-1,CASSQEGWRAGAFF,TGCGCCAGCAGCCAAGAGGGATGGAGGGCAGGAGCTTTCTTT
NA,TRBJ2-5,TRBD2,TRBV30,CAWEWGGGETQYF,TGTGCCTGGGAATGGGGCGGGGGGGAGACCCAGTACTTC
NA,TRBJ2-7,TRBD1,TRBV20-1,CSASPGTGQGSYEQYF,TGCAGTGCTAGTCCGGGAACGGGACAGGGATCCTACGAGCAGTACTTC
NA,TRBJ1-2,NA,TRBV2,CASSDEGLTFENGYTF,TGTGCCAGCAGTGATGAGGGACTGACTTTTGAGAATGGCTACACCTTC
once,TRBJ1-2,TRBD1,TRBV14,CASSRDRVGYGYTF,TGTGCCAGCAGCCGGGACAGGGTCGGCTATGGCTACACCTTC
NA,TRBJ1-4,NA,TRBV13,CASSPHRTTNEKLFF,TGTGCCAGCAGCCCCCACAGGACAACTAATGAAAAACTGTTTTTT
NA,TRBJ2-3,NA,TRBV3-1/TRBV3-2,CASSQALPDTQYF,TGTGCCAGCAGCCAAGCCCTTCCCGATACGCAGTATTTT
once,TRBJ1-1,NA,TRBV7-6,CASSLAVGEAFF,TGTGCCAGCAGCTTAGCGGTCGGTGAAGCTTTCTTT
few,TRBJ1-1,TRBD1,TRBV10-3,CAISGARGSMGSEAFF,TGTGCCATCTCGGGTGCCAGGGGGAGTATGGGTTCTGAAGCTTTCTTT
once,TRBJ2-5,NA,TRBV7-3,CASSLGPAQETQYF,TGTGCCAGCAGCTTAGGGCCAGCCCAAGAGACCCAGTACTTC
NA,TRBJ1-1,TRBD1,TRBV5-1,CASSWTGSGTEAFF,TGCGCCAGCAGCTGGACAGGGTCAGGGACTGAAGCTTTCTTT
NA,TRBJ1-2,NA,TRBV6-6,CASSYSLGAGYGYTF,TGTGCCAGCAGTTACTCATTAGGGGCCGGCTATGGCTACACCTTC
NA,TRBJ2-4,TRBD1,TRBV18,CASSPSGTAINIQYF,TGTGCCAGCTCACCATCCGGGACAGCAATAAACATTCAGTACTTC
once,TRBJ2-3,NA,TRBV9,CASSVPGDPTDTQYF,TGTGCCAGCAGCGTCCCAGGGGACCCCACAGATACGCAGTATTTT
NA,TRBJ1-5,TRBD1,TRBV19,CASGGGGNQPQHF,TGTGCCAGTGGAGGGGGCGGCAATCAGCCCCAGCATTTT
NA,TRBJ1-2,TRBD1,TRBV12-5,CASGPGQGAGYTF,TGTGCTAGTGGTCCTGGACAGGGGGCTGGCTACACCTTC
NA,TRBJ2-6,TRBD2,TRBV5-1,CASSSIAGGLAGANVLTF,TGCGCCAGCAGCTCCATAGCGGGGGGATTAGCTGGGGCCAACGTCCTGACTTTC
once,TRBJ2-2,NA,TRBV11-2,CASSPDPGHVTGELFF,TGTGCCAGCAGCCCCGACCCGGGACATGTCACCGGGGAGCTGTTTTTT
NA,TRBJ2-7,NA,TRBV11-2,CASSLQPGEQYF,TGTGCCAGCAGCTTACAGCCGGGGGAGCAGTACTTC
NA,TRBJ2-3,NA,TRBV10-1,CASSEGANTDTQYF,TGCGCCAGCAGTGAGGGAGCGAACACAGATACGCAGTATTTT
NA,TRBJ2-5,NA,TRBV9,CASTKGWTEETQYF,TGTGCCAGCACAAAGGGGTGGACAGAAGAGACCCAGTACTTC
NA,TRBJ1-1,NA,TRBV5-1,CASTLGGNTEAFF,TGCGCCAGCACTCTAGGGGGGAACACTGAAGCTTTCTTT